The entry below gives a single T cell receptor (beta chain) sequence along with its context. The antigen is undetermined. The assay was immunoSEQ multiplex PCR, and TCRdb's table has in-frame clones only and misses some. The sample has about 54,000 clones, roughly four fifths seen once. Per germline, CDR1 SGHRS and CDR2 YFSETQ. The CDR3 contains 14 residues. V dropped 0 bases and J dropped 1 base, with 7 bases sitting between them. Autoimmune disease history or systemic immunosuppression disqualified patients. This entry belongs to a study of OX40 agonist ivuxolimab in advanced cancers. Study details: One patient with hepatocellular carcinoma and two with cutaneous melanoma, three in all, had partial responses. General study results and limits: CD4+ and CD8+ T cells in blood underwent clonal expansion by week 6 at 0.1 to 3.0 mg/kg. Among patients with partial responses at 0.1-3.0 mg/kg, clonal expansion was among the lowest.

V gene TRBV5-1 combines with J gene TRBJ1-1; D is undetermined. The sample was CD4+ or CD8+ T cells sorted from blood, taken in a trial of the OX40 agonist ivuxolimab. The receptor comes from an adult with an advanced solid tumor such as melanoma, head and neck, liver or kidney cancer. This CDR3 is CASSLAASNTEAFF. In DNA, the CDR3 is TGCGCCAGCAGCTTGGCAGCTTCGAACACTGAAGCTTTCTTT.